This passage covers 19 T cell receptor beta chains from one sample sequenced in a study of blood T cell repertoires in COVID-19. The data were produced by immunoSEQ multiplex PCR, yet TCRdb's version contains in-frame clones alone and is incomplete. The sample shows some 150,000 clones, more than 65% of them seen only once. The sequenced sample consisted of PBMCs or T cells enriched from blood (not recorded which). The receptors originated from a man aged 50-59 years who had recovered from COVID-19.

The chain is built from TRBV3-1 (or the pseudogene TRBV3-2) and TRBJ1-2, with TRBD1 identical over 9 bases. The length of the CDR3 is 13 residues. Germline values: CDR1 LGHDT, CDR2 YNNKEL (reference sequence). V was pared by 4 bases and J by 5 bases, with 2 bases of the junction left unmatched. DNA for the CDR3: TGTGCCAGCAGCCCCGGGACAGGGTATGGCTACACCTTC. It specifies CASSPGTGYGYTF.

Concerning this clone: One end of the junction varies from germline; a read error may be responsible. The CDR3 loop reads CASSLVQDREKDF. DNA of the CDR3: TGTGCCAGCAGCTTAGTCCAGGACAGAGAGAAGGATTTC. This sequence joins TRBV7-8 and TRBJ2-7; D may be TRBD1 (6 bases). The CDR3 covers 13 residues. Germline V gives CDR1 SGHVS, CDR2 FQNEAQ.

This clone was seen just once. This chain connects TRBV7-2 to TRBJ1-5, with unresolved D. CDR3 length: 12 amino acids. Trimming took 2 bases from V and 8 from J, leaving 7 bases between them. CDR1 is SGHTA and CDR2 is FQGNSA in the germline V gene. The CDR3 nucleotides read TGTGCCAGCAGCTTACGGGTGGAGCCCCAGCATTTT. This gives the protein CASSLRVEPQHF.

The chain is built from TRBV2 and TRBJ1-2; possible D gene TRBD1, 6 bases. V dropped 9 bases and J dropped 10 bases, with 12 bases sitting between them. The germline gives CDR1 SNHLY, CDR2 FYNNEI. The CDR3 is made up of 10 amino acids. The chain's CDR3 is CASEQGTYTF. In DNA, the CDR3 is TGTGCCAGTGAACAGGGAACCTACACCTTC. Using reference TRBV2 and TRBJ1-2 for the parts outside the CDR3, the full variable domain is EPEVTQTPSHQVTQMGQEVILRCVPISNHLYFYWYRQILGQKVEFLVSFYNNEISEKSEIFDDQFSVERPDGSNFTLKIRSTKLEDSAMYFCASEQGTYTFGSGTRLTVV.

V gene TRBV2 combines with J gene TRBJ1-2; 7 bases map to TRBD1. The trim removed 2 bases at V and 0 bases at J, leaving 3 bases unmatched. There are 15 residues in the CDR3. Per germline, CDR1 SNHLY and CDR2 FYNNEI. The CDR3 DNA follows: TGTGCCAGCAGTGAATGGGACAGCACTAACTATGGCTACACCTTC. Its protein product is CASSEWDSTNYGYTF.

This chain joins TRBV2 and TRBJ2-7; 7 nucleotides align to TRBD1. Germline V gene sequence: CDR1 SNHLY, CDR2 FYNNEI. The trim removed 5 bases at V and 7 bases at J, leaving 14 bases unmatched. The CDR3 spans 15 residues. The CDR3 region is CASSKGARGAGEQYF. The DNA for the CDR3 is TGTGCCAGCAGTAAGGGGGCGCGAGGTGCGGGTGAGCAGTACTTC.

This chain connects TRBV7-9 to TRBJ1-1, with a tentative D call TRBD1 (6 bases). V was cut by 4 bases and J by 5 bases, with 14 bases left in between. CDR3 length equals 14 residues. Germline CDR1 and CDR2: SEHNR and FQNEAQ (reference sequence). In nucleotides, the CDR3 is TGTGCCAGCAGCTCTCAGGGGTTAAGGACTGAAGCTTTCTTT. Its protein is CASSSQGLRTEAFF.

The table lists this clone with a few counts. V and J are TRBV3-1 (or the pseudogene TRBV3-2) and TRBJ1-3, with a tentative D call TRBD1 (6 bases). This CDR3 has 17 residues. CDR1 and CDR2 (germline): LGHDT, YNNKEL (reference sequence). V shed 0 bases and J shed 4 bases, with 16 bases lying between them. CDR3 nucleotide sequence: TGTGCCAGCAGCCAAGACGGCCGGGGGGGCGCGGGAAACACCATATATTTT. Translating gives CASSQDGRGGAGNTIYF.

CDR3 sequence reads: CASSYSYPGLNEKLFF. CDR3 DNA sequence: TGTGCCAGCAGTTACTCGTATCCAGGGTTAAATGAAAAACTGTTTTTT. The chain has TRBV6-5 and TRBJ1-4; possibly TRBD1 for D (5 bases). Germline CDR1 MNHEY, CDR2 SVGAGI. Trimming removed 0 bases at V and 5 bases at J, with 13 bases between. The CDR3 totals 16 residues.

DNA for the CDR3: TGCGCCAGCAGCGGAGGCGGGACAGGGCACGAGACCCAGTACTTC. This codes for CASSGGGTGHETQYF. The V call is TRBV5-1, the J call TRBJ2-5, with 9 nucleotides matching TRBD1. V dropped 4 bases and J dropped 5; count of bases not matched to a gene: 9. This CDR3 region has 15 residues. The germline gives CDR1 SGHRS, CDR2 YFSETQ.

The chain combines TRBV5-1 with TRBJ2-1; TRBD1 matches 8 bases. The length of the CDR3 is 15 residues. With V trimmed by 3 bases and J by 8 bases, 10 bases remained unmatched. CDR1 SGHRS and CDR2 YFSETQ come from the germline V gene. In nucleotides, the CDR3 is TGCGCCAGCAGCTCTGGACAGGGTTTCGGGGATGAGCAGTTCTTC. Translation gives CASSSGQGFGDEQFF.

Here the CDR3 DNA reads TGTGCCAGCAGTGAGGACAGACCTAGCACAGATACGCAGTATTTT. This translates into CASSEDRPSTDTQYF. The chain is built from TRBV2 and TRBJ2-3; D possibly corresponds to TRBD1 (6 bases). V was pared by 3 bases and J by 0 bases, with 10 bases between. The CDR3 covers 15 residues. Germline V lookup: CDR1 SNHLY, CDR2 FYNNEI.

This chain joins TRBV5-1 and TRBJ1-4; D may be TRBD1 (5 bases). Germline V gene lookup returns CDR1 SGHRS and CDR2 YFSETQ. V was pared by 1 base and J by 1 base, with 11 bases between. The CDR3 totals 16 residues. In nucleotides, the CDR3 is TGCGCCAGCAGCTTGTCAGGGTCGGAAACTAATGAAAAACTGTTTTTT. This sequence encodes CASSLSGSETNEKLFF.

This clone appeared many times. The chain is built from TRBV20-1 and TRBJ1-2; 8 bases align to TRBD1. The CDR3 is 15 residues long. V lost 3 bases and J lost 8; bases outside the gene matches: 14. Per the germline V gene, CDR1 is DFQATT and CDR2 is SNEGSKA (reference sequence). CDR3 protein: CSASKVGRGLEGYTF. The CDR3 nucleotides are TGCAGTGCTAGTAAGGTCGGCAGGGGGCTGGAGGGCTACACCTTC.

J is TRBJ1-3 and V is TRBV5-1, with D perhaps matching TRBD1 (6 bases). CDR1 and CDR2 (germline): SGHRS, YFSETQ. V was cut by 1 base and J by 4 bases, with 9 bases left in between. This CDR3 has 14 amino acids. In DNA form, the CDR3 reads TGCGCCAGCAGCTTGCTTGACAGGGGAAACACCATATATTTT. This gives the protein CASSLLDRGNTIYF.

The V gene is TRBV7-9, the J gene TRBJ2-1, with 8 bases identical to TRBD2. CDR1 SEHNR and CDR2 FQNEAQ come from the germline V gene (reference sequence). The length of the CDR3 is 15 residues. The V gene end was trimmed by 4 bases and the J gene end by 5 bases; junction bases not matched to a gene: 7. CDR3: CASSYTSGRNNEQFF. CDR3 in DNA: TGTGCCAGCAGCTATACTAGCGGAAGGAACAATGAGCAGTTCTTC.

The rearrangement joins TRBV15 to TRBJ1-1; D may be TRBD1 (6 bases). The ends were cut back, 5 bases at V and 0 bases at J, with 7 bases in the middle. The CDR3 has 13 amino acids. The germline V gene encodes CDR1 LNHNV and CDR2 YYDKDF (reference sequence). The CDR3 here is CATSGQLNTEAFF. CDR3 DNA sequence: TGTGCCACCAGCGGACAGCTGAACACTGAAGCTTTCTTT.

The chain couples TRBV3-1 (or the pseudogene TRBV3-2) to TRBJ2-2; D gene ambiguous. Trimming shortened V by 6 bases and J by 0 bases, and 5 bases separated the two germline ends. The CDR3 runs 13 residues. Germline V gives CDR1 LGHDT, CDR2 YNNKEL (reference sequence). The CDR3 loop is CASRRANTGELFF. The CDR3 DNA is TGTGCCAGCAGGCGCGCGAACACCGGGGAGCTGTTTTTT.

This clone showed up just once. The rearrangement joins TRBV27 to TRBJ2-4; tentatively, D is TRBD2 (5 bases). The V end was cut by 5 bases, the J end by 6 bases, with 17 bases between. CDR3 length equals 15 residues. The V gene's germline CDR1 is MNHEY and CDR2 SMNVEV (reference sequence). For the CDR3, the DNA is TGTGCCAGCAGTCCCGTCCGGGGTGAGGGAAACATTCAGTACTTC. It specifies CASSPVRGEGNIQYF.